One T cell receptor (beta chain) is described in this entry. Researchers ran the PCR with 60 Vbeta and 13 Jbeta primers. Sequencing used immunoSEQ multiplex PCR; TCRdb keeps in-frame clones, though not all of them. The repertoire holds 100,000 or so clones, around 85% seen once, with around 3.9% in the top ten. Germline V lookup: CDR1 MGHRA, CDR2 YSYEKL. The V gene end was trimmed by 1 base and the J gene end by 1 base; junction bases not matched to a gene: 12. The CDR3 has 19 residues. The data were taken from a study of cytomegalovirus exposure and HLA in healthy donors. This receptor was obtained from a man aged 30 to 45 in good health and CMV-seronegative. The genes are TRBV4-1 and TRBJ2-2; TRBD1 matches at 7 bases. The specimen sequenced was PBMCs. The CDR3 DNA follows: TGCGCCAGCAGCCAAGGAACCTGGAAGACAGGGTGGAACACCGGGGAGCTGTTTTTT. Amino acids: CASSQGTWKTGWNTGELFF.